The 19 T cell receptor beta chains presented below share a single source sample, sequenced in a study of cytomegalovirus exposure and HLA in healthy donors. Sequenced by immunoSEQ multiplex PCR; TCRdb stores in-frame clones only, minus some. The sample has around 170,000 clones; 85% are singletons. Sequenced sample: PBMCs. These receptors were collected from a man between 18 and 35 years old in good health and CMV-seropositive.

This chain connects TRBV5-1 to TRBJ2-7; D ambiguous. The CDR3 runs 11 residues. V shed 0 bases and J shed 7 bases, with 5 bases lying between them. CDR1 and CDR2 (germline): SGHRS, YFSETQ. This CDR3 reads CASSLAREQYF. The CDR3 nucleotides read TGCGCCAGCAGCTTGGCCAGGGAGCAGTACTTC.

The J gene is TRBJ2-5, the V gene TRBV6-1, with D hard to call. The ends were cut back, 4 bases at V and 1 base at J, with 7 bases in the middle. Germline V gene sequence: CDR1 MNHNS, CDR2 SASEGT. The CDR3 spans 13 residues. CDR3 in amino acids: CASSGAAQETQYF. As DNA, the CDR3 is TGTGCCAGCAGTGGAGCAGCCCAAGAGACCCAGTACTTC.

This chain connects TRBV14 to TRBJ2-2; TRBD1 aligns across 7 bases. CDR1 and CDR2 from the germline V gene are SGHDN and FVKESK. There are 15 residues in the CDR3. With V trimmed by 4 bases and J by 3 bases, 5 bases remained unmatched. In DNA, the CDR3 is TGTGCCAGCAGCCCCACGGGACAGCACACCGGGGAGCTGTTTTTT. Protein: CASSPTGQHTGELFF. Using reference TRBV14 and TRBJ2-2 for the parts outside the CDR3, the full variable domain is EAGVTQFPSHSVIEKGQTVTLRCDPISGHDNLYWYRRVMGKEIKFLLHFVKESKQDESGMPNNRFLAERTGGTYSTLKVQPAELEDSGVYFCASSPTGQHTGELFFGEGSRLTVL.

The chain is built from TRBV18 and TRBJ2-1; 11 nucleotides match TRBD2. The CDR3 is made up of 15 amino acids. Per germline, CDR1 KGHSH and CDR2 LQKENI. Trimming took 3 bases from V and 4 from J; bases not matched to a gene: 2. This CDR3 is CASSPGTSGYNEQFF. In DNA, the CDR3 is TGTGCCAGCTCACCCGGGACTAGCGGTTACAATGAGCAGTTCTTC. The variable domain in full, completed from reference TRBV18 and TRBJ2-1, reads NAGVMQNPRHLVRRRGQEARLRCSPMKGHSHVYWYRQLPEEGLKFMVYLQKENIIDESGMPKERFSAEFPKEGPSILRIQQVVRGDSAAYFCASSPGTSGYNEQFFGPGTRLTVL.

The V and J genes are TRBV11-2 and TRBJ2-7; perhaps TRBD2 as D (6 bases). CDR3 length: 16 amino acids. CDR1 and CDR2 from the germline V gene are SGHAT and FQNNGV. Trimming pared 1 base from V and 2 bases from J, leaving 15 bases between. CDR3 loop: CASSLVPSGGAYEQYF. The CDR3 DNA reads TGTGCCAGCAGCTTAGTTCCCTCCGGCGGGGCCTACGAGCAGTACTTC.

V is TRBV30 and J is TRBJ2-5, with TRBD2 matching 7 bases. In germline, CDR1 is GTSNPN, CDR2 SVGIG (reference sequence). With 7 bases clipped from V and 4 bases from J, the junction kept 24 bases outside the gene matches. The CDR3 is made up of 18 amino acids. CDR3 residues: CASNPGTGGRQGRETQYF. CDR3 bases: TGTGCCTCGAATCCCGGGACTGGCGGGAGACAAGGGCGAGAGACCCAGTACTTC.

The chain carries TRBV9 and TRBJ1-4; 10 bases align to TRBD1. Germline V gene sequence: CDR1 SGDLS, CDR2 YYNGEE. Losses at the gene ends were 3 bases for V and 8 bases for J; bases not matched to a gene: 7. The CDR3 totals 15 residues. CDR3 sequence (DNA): TGTGCCAGCAGCGATCGGGACAGGGGAGGAGAAAAACTGTTTTTT. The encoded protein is CASSDRDRGGEKLFF. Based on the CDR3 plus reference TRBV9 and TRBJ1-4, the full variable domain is DSGVTQTPKHLITATGQRVTLRCSPRSGDLSVYWYQQSLDQGLQFLIQYYNGEERAKGNILERFSAQQFPDLHSELNLSSLELGDSALYFCASSDRDRGGEKLFFGSGTQLSVL.

CDR3 loop: CSVVVGTGGREQYF. DNA for the CDR3: TGCAGCGTTGTGGTCGGGACAGGGGGTCGCGAGCAGTACTTC. The chain carries TRBV29-1 and TRBJ2-7, with 11 positions matching TRBD1. V lost 4 bases to trimming and J lost 6 bases; unmatched junction nucleotides: 8. Looked up from germline, CDR1 is SQVTM and CDR2 is ANQGSEA. The CDR3 is 14 amino acids.

Here the CDR3 reads CAHDRGGLPGANVLTF. The CDR3 region has the DNA TGTGCCCATGATAGGGGGGGCCTACCTGGGGCCAACGTCCTGACTTTC. The chain recombines TRBV27 with TRBJ2-6, with D possibly TRBD2 on 7 matching bases. The CDR3 contains 16 residues. Trimming took off 11 bases at V and 2 bases at J, with 19 bases between the two ends. Germline V lookup: CDR1 MNHEY, CDR2 SMNVEV (reference sequence).

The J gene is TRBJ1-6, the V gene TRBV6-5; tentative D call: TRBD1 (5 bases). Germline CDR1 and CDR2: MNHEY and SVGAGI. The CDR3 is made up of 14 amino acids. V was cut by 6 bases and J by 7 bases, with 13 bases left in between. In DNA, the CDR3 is TGTGCCAGCAGGGGGGGAACAGGAAATTCACCCCTCCACTTT. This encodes CASRGGTGNSPLHF.

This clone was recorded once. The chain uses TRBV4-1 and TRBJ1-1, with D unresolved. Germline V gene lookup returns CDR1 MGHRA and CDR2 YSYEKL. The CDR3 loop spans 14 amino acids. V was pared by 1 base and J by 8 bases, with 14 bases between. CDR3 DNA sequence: TGCGCCAGCAGCCAAGTTAATCCAGAGGCGGAAGCTTTCTTT. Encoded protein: CASSQVNPEAEAFF.

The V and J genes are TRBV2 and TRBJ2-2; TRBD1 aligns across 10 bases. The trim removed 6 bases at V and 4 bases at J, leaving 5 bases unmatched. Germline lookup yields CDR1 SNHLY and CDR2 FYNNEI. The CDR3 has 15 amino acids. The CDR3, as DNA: TGTGCCAGCAGACCCGGGACAGGGGTCACCGGGGAGCTGTTTTTT. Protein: CASRPGTGVTGELFF.

In DNA form, the CDR3 reads TGCGCCAGCAGCGCGAGACTAGCGGGATACACCGGGGAGCTGTTTTTT. It specifies CASSARLAGYTGELFF. The chain uses TRBV5-1 and TRBJ2-2; TRBD2 matches 11 bases. The V and J ends lost 4 bases and 3 bases, in that order; junction bases with no gene match: 5. The CDR3 is 16 amino acids. In germline, CDR1 is SGHRS, CDR2 YFSETQ.

The CDR3 loop is CASSTGTGAYEQYF. DNA for the CDR3: TGTGCCAGCAGCACCGGGACAGGGGCTTACGAGCAGTACTTC. The J gene is TRBJ2-7, the V gene TRBV11-2; 10 nucleotides match TRBD1. The trim removed 5 bases at V and 4 bases at J, leaving 5 bases unmatched. The CDR3 has 14 residues. Germline V gene lookup returns CDR1 SGHAT and CDR2 FQNNGV.

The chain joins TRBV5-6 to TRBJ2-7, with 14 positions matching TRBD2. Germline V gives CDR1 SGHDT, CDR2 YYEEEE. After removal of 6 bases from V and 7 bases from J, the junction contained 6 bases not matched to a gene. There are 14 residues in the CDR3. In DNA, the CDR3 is TGTGCCAGCACCGGACTAGCGGGAGGCGGAGAGCAGTACTTC. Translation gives CASTGLAGGGEQYF.

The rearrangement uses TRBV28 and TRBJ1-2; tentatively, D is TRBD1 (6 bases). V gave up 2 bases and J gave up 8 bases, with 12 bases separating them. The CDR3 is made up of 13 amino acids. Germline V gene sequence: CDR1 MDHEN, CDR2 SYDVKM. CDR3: CASSLTGSAGYTF. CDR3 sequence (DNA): TGTGCCAGCAGTTTAACAGGGAGCGCCGGCTACACCTTC.

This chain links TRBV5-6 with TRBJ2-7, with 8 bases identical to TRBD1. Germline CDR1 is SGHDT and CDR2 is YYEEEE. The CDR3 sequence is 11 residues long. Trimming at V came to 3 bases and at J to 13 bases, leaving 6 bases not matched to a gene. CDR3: CASSYDRGKYF. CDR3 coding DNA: TGTGCCAGCAGCTATGACAGGGGTAAATACTTC.

The CDR3 sequence: CASSLGLAGQTGELFF. The DNA of the CDR3 is TGCGCCAGCAGCTTGGGACTAGCGGGACAAACCGGGGAGCTGTTTTTT. The rearrangement joins TRBV5-1 to TRBJ2-2; 11 positions match TRBD2. CDR1 SGHRS and CDR2 YFSETQ come from the germline V gene. The CDR3 contains 16 residues. The ends lost 0 bases at V and 5 bases at J; junction bases unmatched: 3.

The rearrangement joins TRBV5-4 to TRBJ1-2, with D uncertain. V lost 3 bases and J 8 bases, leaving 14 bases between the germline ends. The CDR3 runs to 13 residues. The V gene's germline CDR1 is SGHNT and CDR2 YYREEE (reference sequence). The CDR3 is CASSSDGWRGYTF. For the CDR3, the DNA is TGTGCCAGCAGCTCGGACGGCTGGAGGGGCTACACCTTC.